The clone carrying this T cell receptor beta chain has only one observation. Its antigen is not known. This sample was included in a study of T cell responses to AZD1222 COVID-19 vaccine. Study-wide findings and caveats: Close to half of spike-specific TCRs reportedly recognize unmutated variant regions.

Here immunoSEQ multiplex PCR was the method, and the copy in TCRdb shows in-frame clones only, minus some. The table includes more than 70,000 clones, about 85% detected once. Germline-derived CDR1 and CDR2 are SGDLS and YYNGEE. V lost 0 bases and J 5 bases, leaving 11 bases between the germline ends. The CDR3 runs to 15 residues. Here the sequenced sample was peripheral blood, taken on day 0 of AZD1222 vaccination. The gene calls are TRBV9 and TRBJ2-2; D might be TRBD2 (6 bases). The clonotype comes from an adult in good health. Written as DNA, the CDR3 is TGTGCCAGCAGCGTAGCAGCGGAGGGTACCGGGGAGCTGTTTTTT. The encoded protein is CASSVAAEGTGELFF.